These 21 T cell receptor beta chains were sequenced from one sample in a study of CD8+CD57+ T cells in acquired aplastic anemia. Template material for TCR beta VDJ and CDR3 profiling consisted of genomic DNA. TCRdb re-derived calls from the reads in MiXCR, one entry per CDR3 protein. The repertoire holds under 150,000 distinct CDR3 sequences, with 35% to 50% as singletons. The sequenced sample was sorted CD4+, CD8+, or CD8+CD57+ T cells (not recorded which) from PBMCs. These receptors were obtained from a human donor in good health, serving as a control.

This clonotype was seen at least ten times. The chain combines TRBV4-1 with TRBJ2-1; perhaps TRBD2 as D (5 bases). Deletions cut 0 bases from V and 5 bases from J, with 17 bases between. The CDR3 loop spans 17 amino acids. In germline, CDR1 is MGHRA, CDR2 YSYEKL. CDR3 loop: CASSQDYSRSSNNEQFF. The CDR3 coding sequence is TGCGCCAGCAGCCAAGATTATAGCCGTTCTAGCAACAATGAGCAGTTCTTC.

Many counts were recorded for this clonotype. J is TRBJ1-3 and V is TRBV10-2, with D maybe TRBD1 (5 bases). Per germline, CDR1 WSHSY and CDR2 SAAADI. Deletions cut 3 bases from V and 1 base from J, with 7 bases between. The CDR3 contains 14 residues. Here the CDR3 reads CASSDGGSGNTIYF. The CDR3 DNA sequence: TGCGCCAGCAGTGACGGGGGGTCTGGAAACACCATATATTTT.

J is TRBJ1-2 and V is TRBV29-1; the match to TRBD1 covers 8 bases. This CDR3 has 12 residues. Germline values: CDR1 SQVTM, CDR2 ANQGSEA. The ends lost 7 bases at V and 4 bases at J; junction bases unmatched: 5. The CDR3 nucleotides read TGCAGCGCACGACAGGGGAGCTATGGCTACACCTTC. This codes for CSARQGSYGYTF.

The CDR3 is CASSYGTGDYYTF. DNA for the CDR3: TGTGCCAGCAGTTATGGGACAGGGGATTACTACACCTTC. The gene calls are TRBV6-5 and TRBJ1-2; 10 nucleotides line up with TRBD1. V lost 3 bases to trimming and J lost 10 bases; unmatched junction nucleotides: 5. This CDR3 has 13 residues. The V gene's germline CDR1 is MNHEY and CDR2 SVGAGI.

The sample holds many counts of this clonotype. The chain uses TRBV6-4 and TRBJ1-6; 7 positions match TRBD1. V shed 5 bases, J shed 9 bases, and the junction held 16 bases outside the gene matches. Germline V lookup: CDR1 MRHNA, CDR2 SNTAGT. The CDR3 length is 17 residues. The chain's CDR3 is CASSTRGQVGMRSPLHF. The DNA for the CDR3 is TGTGCCAGCAGTACCCGAGGACAGGTTGGAATGCGTTCACCCCTCCACTTT.

This clonotype was picked up many times. CDR3 coding DNA: TGTGCCAGCAGCGTATATGGACAGGGAGGGGTCGCAGATACGCAGTATTTT. Residues: CASSVYGQGGVADTQYF. The chain recombines TRBV9 with TRBJ2-3; TRBD1 might be the D (8 bases). The CDR3 covers 17 residues. Germline values: CDR1 SGDLS, CDR2 YYNGEE. The V gene lost 1 base and the J gene lost 4 bases, with 19 bases spanning the gap. Combining the CDR3 with reference TRBV9 and TRBJ2-3 gives the whole variable domain DSGVTQTPKHLITATGQRVTLRCSPRSGDLSVYWYQQSLDQGLQFLIQYYNGEERAKGNILERFSAQQFPDLHSELNLSSLELGDSALYFCASSVYGQGGVADTQYFGPGTRLTVL.

This clonotype was seen at least ten times. This chain links TRBV12-3 or TRBV12-4 with TRBJ2-2; TRBD2 is a possible D gene (6 bases). The CDR3 has 15 amino acids. Trimming left V 6 bases short and J 0 bases short, with 11 bases between. The CDR3 region is CASSGGPANTGELFF. The CDR3 bases are TGTGCCAGCAGCGGGGGTCCCGCGAACACCGGGGAGCTGTTTTTT.

The chain is built from TRBV4-2 and TRBJ2-3, with D possibly matching TRBD2 (5 bases). V dropped 5 bases and J dropped 2 bases, with 17 bases sitting between them. In germline, CDR1 is LGHNA, CDR2 YNFKEQ. The CDR3 runs 16 residues. The CDR3 reads CASSARTGMDTDTQYF. The CDR3 coding sequence is TGTGCCAGCAGCGCAAGGACGGGGATGGACACAGATACGCAGTATTTT.

This clonotype came up many times. The CDR3: CASSQEGRQGHEQYF. The CDR3 nucleotides are TGCGCCAGCAGCCAAGAAGGCCGACAGGGCCACGAGCAGTACTTC. This sequence joins TRBV4-1 and TRBJ2-7; 7 bases line up with TRBD1. V dropped 0 bases and J dropped 5; count of bases not matched to a gene: 7. The CDR3 sequence is 15 residues long. Germline assignment: CDR1 MGHRA and CDR2 YSYEKL.

The rearrangement links TRBV2 to TRBJ2-5; D remains ambiguous. Germline loops: CDR1 SNHLY, CDR2 FYNNEI. The germline V and J ends were trimmed by 7 bases and 1 base, with 13 bases remaining between them. This CDR3 has 14 residues. CDR3 residues: CASTKRQPQETQYF. The CDR3 nucleotides are TGTGCCAGCACTAAGCGACAACCCCAAGAGACCCAGTACTTC.

This clonotype was picked up many times. The genes are TRBV7-2 and TRBJ1-2, with 8 positions matching TRBD1. The V gene's germline CDR1 is SGHTA and CDR2 FQGNSA. After removal of 1 base from V and 3 bases from J, the junction contained 7 bases not matched to a gene. The CDR3 runs to 16 residues. This chain's CDR3 is CASSLVGPTGDYGYTF. As DNA, the CDR3 is TGTGCCAGCAGCTTAGTGGGTCCGACAGGGGACTATGGCTACACCTTC. Drawing the rest from reference TRBV7-2 and TRBJ1-2, the complete variable domain is GAGVSQSPSNKVTEKGKDVELRCDPISGHTALYWYRQSLGQGLEFLIYFQGNSAPDKSGLPSDRFSAERTGGSVSTLTIQRTQQEDSAVYLCASSLVGPTGDYGYTFGSGTRLTVV.

The chain employs TRBV7-6 and TRBJ2-5; D possibly matches TRBD1 or TRBD2 (5 bases each). The CDR3 sequence is 15 residues long. The germline V and J ends were trimmed by 5 bases and 5 bases, with 18 bases remaining between them. Germline V lookup: CDR1 SGHVS, CDR2 FNYEAQ. CDR3 sequence reads: CASSPRTGAGETQYF. In DNA form, the CDR3 reads TGTGCCAGCAGCCCAAGGACTGGGGCAGGGGAGACCCAGTACTTC.

This clonotype was seen at least ten times. The V and J genes are TRBV2 and TRBJ1-4; 8 bases line up with TRBD1. This CDR3 has 15 amino acids. Trimming removed 6 bases from V and 0 bases from J; junction bases left unmatched: 3. In germline, CDR1 is SNHLY, CDR2 FYNNEI. CDR3 DNA sequence: TGTGCCAGCAGGGACAGGGCTGCAACTAATGAAAAACTGTTTTTT. It is translated as CASRDRAATNEKLFF.

Worth noting for this clonotype: A read error may explain this, as a much larger clone is one base away. The J gene is TRBJ2-7, the V gene TRBV30; no definite D call. This CDR3 spans 13 amino acids. Germline V gene data show CDR1 as GTSNPN and CDR2 as SVGIG (reference sequence). CDR3 sequence: CAWRVYASHEQYF. CDR3 DNA sequence: TGTGCCTGGAGAGTCTACGCCTCCCACGAGCAGTACTTC.

The table lists this clonotype with many counts. V is TRBV5-1 and J is TRBJ1-1, with TRBD1 as a possible D gene (6 bases). V was clipped by 4 bases and J by 5 bases, with 18 bases between them. Germline CDR1 reads SGHRS; CDR2 reads YFSETQ. The CDR3 contains 15 residues. For the CDR3, the DNA is TGCGCCAGCAGCCCCTTCCTCGGGGGCCAGACTGAAGCTTTCTTT. The encoded protein is CASSPFLGGQTEAFF. The whole variable domain, filled in from reference TRBV5-1 and TRBJ1-1, reads KAGVTQTPRYLIKTRGQQVTLSCSPISGHRSVSWYQQTPGQGLQFLFEYFSETQRNKGNFPGRFSGRQFSNSRSEMNVSTLELGDSALYLCASSPFLGGQTEAFFGQGTRLTVV.

At least ten counts were recorded for this clonotype. The rearrangement joins TRBV6-1 to TRBJ1-1; D is ambiguous. Per the germline V gene, CDR1 is MNHNS and CDR2 is SASEGT. The CDR3 totals 13 residues. The V end was cut by 2 bases, the J end by 5 bases, with 9 bases between. CDR3 nucleotide sequence: TGTGCCAGCAGTGAACCTTCGGGAACTGAAGCTTTCTTT. Translated: CASSEPSGTEAFF.

The V gene is TRBV29-1, the J gene TRBJ1-4, with D perhaps matching TRBD1 (5 bases). Trimming removed 4 bases at V and 5 bases at J, with 11 bases between. CDR3 size: 13 residues. Per the germline V gene, CDR1 is SQVTM and CDR2 is ANQGSEA. CDR3 loop: CSVGEGPNEKLFF. Here the CDR3 DNA reads TGCAGCGTTGGAGAGGGGCCGAATGAAAAACTGTTTTTT.

This clonotype was detected many times. This chain uses TRBV7-8 with TRBJ2-3, with 9 bases that match TRBD2. Per germline, CDR1 SGHVS and CDR2 FQNEAQ. The CDR3 is 15 residues long. V dropped 8 bases and J dropped 0; count of bases not matched to a gene: 6. The CDR3 loop reads CASRSSGASTDTQYF. CDR3 DNA sequence: TGTGCCAGCCGGTCTAGCGGGGCTAGCACAGATACGCAGTATTTT. The entire variable domain, with the rest obtained from reference TRBV7-8 and TRBJ2-3, is as follows: GAGVSQSPRYKVAKRGQDVALRCDPISGHVSLFWYQQALGQGPEFLTYFQNEAQLDKSGLPSDRFFAERPEGSVSTLKIQRTQQEDSAVYLCASRSSGASTDTQYFGPGTRLTVL.

The rearrangement links TRBV27 to TRBJ2-1; the match to TRBD2 covers 13 bases. Germline CDR1 reads MNHEY; CDR2 reads SMNVEV (reference sequence). Losses at the gene ends were 2 bases for V and 4 bases for J; bases not matched to a gene: 5. The CDR3 consists of 17 residues. CDR3 region: CASSLATSGRRYNEQFF. CDR3 nucleotide sequence: TGTGCCAGCAGTTTAGCGACTAGCGGGAGGAGATACAATGAGCAGTTCTTC.

The chain is built from TRBV20-1 and TRBJ2-7; 7 bases fit TRBD1. CDR1 and CDR2 from the germline V gene are DFQATT and SNEGSKA (reference sequence). The CDR3 runs 12 residues. Trimming took 5 bases from V and 6 from J; bases not matched to a gene: 7. The CDR3 region has the DNA TGCAGTGCTGCACAGGGGATTGGCGAGCAGTACTTC. Translating it yields CSAAQGIGEQYF.

The chain carries TRBV6-1 and TRBJ1-6, with no clear D. The CDR3 loop spans 12 amino acids. The germline V gene encodes CDR1 MNHNS and CDR2 SASEGT. Trimming took 0 bases from V and 8 from J, leaving 2 bases between them. CDR3 in DNA: TGTGCCAGCAGTGAAGCGGATTCACCCCTCCACTTT. This translates into CASSEADSPLHF.